These T cell receptor beta chains were read from a single sample in a study of metastatic and nonmetastatic thyroid tumors. Via MiXCR, TCRdb re-called the PCR reads. The sample holds some 22,000 clones, 20% to 30% seen once. The sample comprised tumor tissue. The receptor set was obtained from a male donor with papillary thyroid cancer or a benign thyroid nodule (not recorded which). Some clones in this sample may be carry-over from other donors' samples. Both conserved end residues are part of each CDR3. Each record gives: V gene, J gene, D gene, clone size, CDR3 DNA, CDR3 protein. A D gene is named only where the DNA matches it firmly. Rows may omit the clone size; those that give it use once, few, many or a size class.

V: TRBV20-1
J: TRBJ2-1
D: -
size: -
DNA: TGCAGTGCCGCAAATCACTACAACAATGAGCAGTTCTTC
CDR3: CSAANHYNNEQFF

V: TRBV20-1
J: TRBJ2-2
D: TRBD2
size: many
DNA: TGCAGTGCTAGAAAGAGGCCTAGCGGGCTCACCGGGGAGCTGTTTTTT
CDR3: CSARKRPSGLTGELFF

V: TRBV6-2/TRBV6-3
J: TRBJ1-6
D: -
size: -
DNA: TGTGCCAGCAATCTTGGACAGCTCAATTCACCCCTCCACTTT
CDR3: CASNLGQLNSPLHF

V: TRBV3-1
J: TRBJ1-6
D: -
size: many
DNA: TGTGCCAGCAGCCCGCGCAGTAATAATTCACCCCTCCACTTT
CDR3: CASSPRSNNSPLHF

V: TRBV20-1
J: TRBJ1-1
D: -
size: -
DNA: TGCAGAGCGGGGGGGAACACTGAAGCTTTCTTT
CDR3: CRAGGNTEAFF

V: TRBV4-1
J: TRBJ2-7
D: -
size: -
DNA: TGCGCCAGCTGCCCGTATGAGCCCAACTACGAGCTGTACTTC
CDR3: CASCPYEPNYELYF

V: TRBV11-2
J: TRBJ2-3
D: -
size: -
DNA: TGTGCCAACAGCGGAATAGCGGTAGCCCCAGATACGCAGTCTTTT
CDR3: CANSGIAVAPDTQSF

V: TRBV6-9
J: TRBJ1-1
D: -
size: -
DNA: TGTGCCAGCAGTTATCCTTCAGCTGAAGCTTTCTTT
CDR3: CASSYPSAEAFF

V: TRBV6-1
J: TRBJ2-7
D: TRBD2
size: few
DNA: TGTGCCAGCAGCTACGACGGACTAGCGGGGTTCTACGAGCAGTACTTC
CDR3: CASSYDGLAGFYEQYF

V: TRBV20-1
J: TRBJ2-3
D: TRBD2
size: -
DNA: TGCAGTGCACCCGGGGTACGGGGGGGGTTCGGTACGCAGTATTTT
CDR3: CSAPGVRGGFGTQYF

V: TRBV20-1
J: TRBJ2-2
D: -
size: many
DNA: TGCAGTGCTAGTTCAGGAGCGAACACCGGGGAGCTGTTTTTT
CDR3: CSASSGANTGELFF

V: TRBV7-8
J: TRBJ2-7
D: TRBD2
size: medium-sized
DNA: TGTGCCAGCAGCCTCCGACTAGCGGGACTTAACCACGAGCAGTACTTC
CDR3: CASSLRLAGLNHEQYF

V: TRBV2
J: TRBJ2-7
D: -
size: -
DNA: TGTGCCAGCAGTGAACTAGAAGCCTACGAGCAGTACTTC
CDR3: CASSELEAYEQYF

V: TRBV2
J: TRBJ2-3
D: -
size: -
DNA: TGTGCCAGCATTCGGTATTTTGCAAGCACACATACGCAGTATTTT
CDR3: CASIRYFASTHTQYF

V: TRBV3-1
J: TRBJ2-1
D: -
size: many
DNA: TGTGCCAGCAGCCCCACTAGCACCTATTCAGATGAGCAGTTCTTC
CDR3: CASSPTSTYSDEQFF

V: TRBV6-1
J: TRBJ1-5
D: TRBD1
size: few
DNA: TGTGCCAGCAGTGAGGAGACAGGGAGCAATCAGCCCCAGCATTTT
CDR3: CASSEETGSNQPQHF

V: TRBV10-2
J: TRBJ2-5
D: -
size: many
DNA: TGCGCCAGCAGTGAGTCTATAATCTGGGCAGGGAAGGAGACCCAGTACTTC
CDR3: CASSESIIWAGKETQYF

V: TRBV12-3/TRBV12-4
J: TRBJ1-2
D: -
size: many
DNA: TGTGCCAGCAGTTCCGGACCATATGGCTACACCTTC
CDR3: CASSSGPYGYTF

V: TRBV3-1
J: TRBJ1-2
D: TRBD1
size: many
DNA: TGTGCCAGCAGCCACTATACAGGGGACTATGGCTACACCTTC
CDR3: CASSHYTGDYGYTF

V: TRBV6-5
J: TRBJ2-7
D: -
size: many
DNA: TGTGCCAGCAGTTACGAGGGGCGGCACGAGCAGTACTTC
CDR3: CASSYEGRHEQYF

V: TRBV11-2
J: TRBJ2-7
D: -
size: -
DNA: TGTGCCAGCAGCGCGGAGGGGGGGACCCGGGCTTACGAGCAGTACTTC
CDR3: CASSAEGGTRAYEQYF

V: TRBV28
J: TRBJ1-5
D: -
size: -
DNA: TGTGCCAGCAGTTTCCTAGGGAGTGGCAGCAATCAGCCCCAGCATTTT
CDR3: CASSFLGSGSNQPQHF

V: TRBV27
J: TRBJ2-2
D: TRBD1
size: many
DNA: TGTGCCAGCATCCCCGACAGGGGAGGTACCGGGGAGCTGTTTTTT
CDR3: CASIPDRGGTGELFF

V: TRBV7-8
J: TRBJ1-1
D: -
size: -
DNA: TGTGCCAGGAGCTTCGGGACCCCGGGAGTAACTGAAGGTTTCTTT
CDR3: CARSFGTPGVTEGFF

V: TRBV11-2
J: TRBJ2-7
D: -
size: many
DNA: TGTGCCAGCAGCTTAGATCAAGGACATATCTATGGGCAGTACTTC
CDR3: CASSLDQGHIYGQYF

V: TRBV29-1
J: TRBJ1-2
D: -
size: many
DNA: TGCAGCGTTGGGGGGTTCGACTATGGCTACACCTTC
CDR3: CSVGGFDYGYTF

V: TRBV7-9
J: TRBJ2-7
D: -
size: once
DNA: TGTGCCAGCAGCTTAAAGAGCACAGGACCCTACGAGCAGTACTTC
CDR3: CASSLKSTGPYEQYF

V: TRBV20-1
J: TRBJ2-7
D: -
size: many
DNA: TGCAGTGCTACCCGGGACTCGATCTCCTACGAGCAGTACTTC
CDR3: CSATRDSISYEQYF

V: TRBV6-2/TRBV6-3
J: TRBJ2-1
D: TRBD2
size: medium-sized
DNA: TGTGCCAGCAGTTACTCTAGCGGGGTCTACAATGAGCAGTTCTTC
CDR3: CASSYSSGVYNEQFF

V: TRBV5-1
J: TRBJ2-3
D: TRBD1
size: -
DNA: TGCGCCAGCAGGACAGGGGGAGCTTTGCGGCCAGATACGCAGTATTTT
CDR3: CASRTGGALRPDTQYF

V: TRBV20-1
J: TRBJ1-2
D: -
size: -
DNA: TGCAGTGCTAGCGTTATGATGGGGGGCTATGGCTACACCTTC
CDR3: CSASVMMGGYGYTF

V: TRBV11-1
J: TRBJ1-2
D: -
size: -
DNA: TGTGCCAGCAGCTTGACTCGTCATACAGGCCATTACGGATATGGCTACACCTTC
CDR3: CASSLTRHTGHYGYGYTF

V: TRBV10-2
J: TRBJ2-1
D: TRBD2
size: many
DNA: TGCGCCAGCACCAGGCTAGCGGGGGACAATGAGCAGTTCTTC
CDR3: CASTRLAGDNEQFF

V: TRBV6-2/TRBV6-3
J: TRBJ1-2
D: -
size: many
DNA: TGTGCCAGCAGTTACTCGCCCAACAACTACTATGGCTACACCTTC
CDR3: CASSYSPNNYYGYTF

V: TRBV30
J: TRBJ1-5
D: -
size: many
DNA: TGTGCCTGGGAGTCTGGCAATCAGCCCCAGCATTTT
CDR3: CAWESGNQPQHF

V: TRBV20-1
J: TRBJ2-7
D: -
size: many
DNA: TGCAGTGCCGTCCACGACGGGACCTACGAGCAGTACTTC
CDR3: CSAVHDGTYEQYF

V: TRBV27
J: TRBJ2-2
D: -
size: many
DNA: TGTGCCAGCAGTTTACGCGGGGCGGGGACCGGGGAGCTGTTTTTT
CDR3: CASSLRGAGTGELFF

V: TRBV2
J: TRBJ1-6
D: -
size: -
DNA: TGTGCCAGCCGCGGATGGAGTGTTCTTGGTTCACCCCTCCAATTT
CDR3: CASRGWSVLGSPLQF

V: TRBV5-1
J: TRBJ2-7
D: -
size: many
DNA: TGCGCCAGCAGCTTACGTCAGGGAGGCGAGCAGTACTTC
CDR3: CASSLRQGGEQYF

V: TRBV11-2
J: TRBJ2-1
D: -
size: many
DNA: TGTGCCAGCAGCTTAGAACTAGTAATGTACAATGAGCAGTTCTTC
CDR3: CASSLELVMYNEQFF

V: TRBV18
J: TRBJ2-5
D: -
size: few
DNA: TGTGCCAGCTCACCGGACCTAGCGAATTGGTATGAGACCCAGTACTTC
CDR3: CASSPDLANWYETQYF

V: TRBV7-2
J: TRBJ2-1
D: TRBD2
size: -
DNA: TGTGCCAGCAGCCCTAGCGGGGGGGACAATGAGCAGTTCTTC
CDR3: CASSPSGGDNEQFF

V: TRBV29-1
J: TRBJ1-1
D: -
size: many
DNA: TGCAGCGTGAGGGTTCGTCGGCCTGACTTGGCCATTTTGGTAACTGAAGCTTTCTTT
CDR3: CSVRVRRPDLAILVTEAFF

V: TRBV12-3/TRBV12-4
J: TRBJ2-1
D: TRBD2
size: few
DNA: TGTGCCTGCAGGCTAGCGGGAGGCGACAATGAGCAGTTCTTT
CDR3: CACRLAGGDNEQFF

V: TRBV6-2/TRBV6-3
J: TRBJ2-3
D: TRBD2
size: few
DNA: TGTGCCAGCAGTTACGGGACTAGCATATATACGCAGTATTTT
CDR3: CASSYGTSIYTQYF

V: TRBV28
J: TRBJ2-7
D: -
size: many
DNA: TGTGCCAGCAGAGAGAGGGAAGCTGGGGAGCAGTACTTC
CDR3: CASREREAGEQYF

V: TRBV12-3/TRBV12-4
J: TRBJ2-7
D: -
size: few
DNA: TGTGCCAGCACCTTTTCGGGGGATTGGGGGGAGCAGTACTTC
CDR3: CASTFSGDWGEQYF

V: TRBV27
J: TRBJ1-2
D: -
size: -
DNA: TGTGCCAGCATTTTAAGACCCGTCCCCGGTGGGGGAGGGAGCTACACCTTC
CDR3: CASILRPVPGGGGSYTF

V: TRBV9
J: TRBJ1-6
D: TRBD1
size: many
DNA: TGTGCCAGCGGCACAGGGGGACCGTCTCCCACTTCACCCCTCCACTTT
CDR3: CASGTGGPSPTSPLHF

V: TRBV20-1
J: TRBJ1-5
D: TRBD1
size: -
DNA: TGCAGTGCTAGAGACCCCGGTACAGGGGGGAGCAATCAGCCCCAGCATTTT
CDR3: CSARDPGTGGSNQPQHF

V: TRBV4-1
J: TRBJ2-5
D: -
size: -
DNA: TGCGCCAGCAGCCAAACTCTGGGGGAGACCCAGTACTTC
CDR3: CASSQTLGETQYF